This T cell receptor (beta chain) was identified in a study of blood T cell repertoires in COVID-19. Study-level background: Both acute and convalescent COVID-19 samples were obtained from the United States, Italy and Spain. The analysed material was cDNA or gDNA that came from T cells, B-cell-depleted T cells, or PBMCs.

This clone came up a few times. Germline CDR1 SGHVS, CDR2 FNYEAQ. V was clipped by 7 bases and J by 14 bases, with 9 bases between them. This CDR3 is built from 10 residues. Seattle cases were enrolled at active infection and followed longitudinally. Original analysis: By means of reference gene primer amplification, nucleated cell counts were estimated. Using immunoSEQ multiplex PCR, the repertoire was profiled, and TCRdb retains in-frame clones only, with some absent. The V and J calls and clone size are taken from that table; D and trimming were inferred from the DNA. The sample shows 400,000 or so clones, over 85% of them seen only once.

The genes are TRBV7-6 and TRBJ1-6; no clear D. The receptor's source is a man between 18 and 29 years old with COVID-19, enrolled during active disease. Sequencing used peripheral blood. CDR3 sequence: CASIRLALHF. The CDR3 nucleotides are TGTGCCAGCATCCGACTCGCCCTCCACTTT.